The rows below give T cell receptor beta chains drawn from one sample of a study of T cells in localized non-small cell lung cancer. Clones were sequenced by immunoSEQ multiplex PCR, and TCRdb holds only the in-frame ones, with some missing. The sample gives roughly 21,000 clones, nearly 90% of which show up once; just under 30% is in the top ten. The material sequenced was peripheral blood mononuclear cells, taken before any cancer treatment. All receptors derive from a male donor at least 60 years old with stage II lung adenocarcinoma. Both conserved end residues are part of each CDR3. The D gene is left open where the match is weak. The size of a clone is reported for some rows only, either as once, few or many, or as a class for expanded clones.

j_call	clone_size	d_call	v_call	cdr3_nt	cdr3_aa
TRBJ1-2	NA	TRBD1	TRBV5-4	TGTGCCAGCAGTCTAGGGACAGCCTCGGATGGCTACACCTTC	CASSLGTASDGYTF
TRBJ2-3	NA	NA	TRBV28	TGTGCCAGTCAAGACGGGGGCACAGATACGCAGTATTTT	CASQDGGTDTQYF
TRBJ2-2	NA	NA	TRBV7-2	TGTGCCAGCAGCCCCCACCGGACAGTCTCCGGGGAGCTGTTTTTT	CASSPHRTVSGELFF
TRBJ2-4	NA	NA	TRBV19	TGTGCCAGTAGTATTGGGGAGGGGGGCATTCAGTACTTC	CASSIGEGGIQYF
TRBJ2-5	NA	NA	TRBV5-1	TGCGCCAGCAGGCCTGGACTAACAGAAGAGACCCAGTACTTC	CASRPGLTEETQYF
TRBJ2-2	NA	TRBD1	TRBV5-4	TGTGCCAGCAGCAACCCGTCAGGGGGAAATACCGGGGAGCTGTTTTTT	CASSNPSGGNTGELFF
TRBJ2-7	NA	NA	TRBV19	TGTGCCAGTATTGACAGCGGGCCCCGAAGACATCGGTACTTC	CASIDSGPRRHRYF
TRBJ2-3	NA	TRBD2	TRBV19	TGTGCCAGTAGGACTAAGAACCTAGCGGGAAGCACAGATACGCAGTATTTT	CASRTKNLAGSTDTQYF
TRBJ2-1	once	NA	TRBV5-1	TGCGCCAGCAGCTTGGGACTATCCAATGAGCAGTTCTTC	CASSLGLSNEQFF
TRBJ2-7	NA	NA	TRBV7-9	TGTGCCAGCAGCTTATCTCCGGTCAGCCCCTACGAGCAGTACTTC	CASSLSPVSPYEQYF
TRBJ2-7	large	TRBD2	TRBV7-7	TGTGCTAGCAGCTTAGGTACTAGCGCCCACGAGCAGTACTTC	CASSLGTSAHEQYF
TRBJ2-5	NA	NA	TRBV2	TGTGCCAGCGGCGAGACCCAGTACTTC	CASGETQYF
TRBJ2-5	NA	NA	TRBV18	TGTGCCACGTCTACGTGGGGTCGGGAGACCCAGTACTTC	CATSTWGRETQYF
TRBJ1-2	once	NA	TRBV28	TGTGCCAGCAGGACAGCTAACTATGGCTACACCTTC	CASRTANYGYTF
TRBJ2-7	NA	NA	TRBV5-1	TGCGCCAGCTCCCAGGGTCCCGAAAGGTTCTACGAGCAGTACTTC	CASSQGPERFYEQYF
TRBJ2-2	NA	TRBD2	TRBV19	TGTGCCAGTAGTATAGGTCAAGCGGGACGCGTGGGCACCGGGGAGCTGTTTTTT	CASSIGQAGRVGTGELFF
TRBJ1-5	NA	NA	TRBV2	TGTGCCAGCAGTGAGATGAGGCAGCCCCAGCATTTT	CASSEMRQPQHF
TRBJ2-7	NA	NA	TRBV15	TGTGCCACCAGCAGAGTGGGGGGAAGCTACGAGCAGTACTTC	CATSRVGGSYEQYF
TRBJ2-3	NA	NA	TRBV18	TGTGCCAGCTCCCCGAGAATACCGACAGATACGCAGTATTTT	CASSPRIPTDTQYF
TRBJ1-3	NA	NA	TRBV7-9	TGTGCCAGCAGACCAGGGAGGTCTGGAAACACCATATATTTT	CASRPGRSGNTIYF
TRBJ2-1	NA	TRBD1	TRBV2	TGTGCCAGCAGTGAAGGGGGGGACAGGGTATGGAGGTCGGATGAGCAGTTCTTC	CASSEGGDRVWRSDEQFF
TRBJ2-5	NA	NA	TRBV28	TGTGCCAGCAGTCTGGGATCGATGAACTTC	CASSLGSMNF
TRBJ2-5	once	NA	TRBV2	TGTGCCAGCACAGGATGGGTCCAAGAGACCCAGTACTTC	CASTGWVQETQYF
TRBJ1-2	NA	TRBD1	TRBV29-1	TGCAGCGGTCAAGGAGACAGGGGTTATGGCTACACCTTC	CSGQGDRGYGYTF
TRBJ2-3	NA	NA	TRBV7-2	TGTGCCAGCAGCTCCCGGGTTGGAGGGAACACAGATACGCAGTATTTT	CASSSRVGGNTDTQYF
TRBJ2-3	NA	NA	TRBV6-1	TGTGCCACTGCGATGGGAGATACGCAGTATTTT	CATAMGDTQYF
TRBJ1-2	once	NA	TRBV2	TGTGCCAGCAGATATACGCCGGGGGAAGGCTACACCTTC	CASRYTPGEGYTF
TRBJ1-6	NA	NA	TRBV27	TGTGCCAGCAGTTTAGGGACACCGTTTACACCCCTCCACTTT	CASSLGTPFTPLHF
TRBJ1-3	NA	NA	TRBV19	TGTGCCAGCGGGGTGGTTTCAGGGAACTCTGGAAACACCATATATTTT	CASGVVSGNSGNTIYF
TRBJ2-1	NA	NA	TRBV4-2	TGTGCCAGCAGCCTCCCGGGGAATGAGCAGTTCTTC	CASSLPGNEQFF
TRBJ2-7	NA	TRBD2	TRBV19	TGTGCCAGTAGTAGATTAGCGGGAGGTTCCTACGAGCAGTACTTC	CASSRLAGGSYEQYF
TRBJ1-5	NA	NA	TRBV7-8	TGTGCCAGCAGCTTAGGATCGAGGAACCAGCCCCAGCATTTT	CASSLGSRNQPQHF
TRBJ1-4	NA	NA	TRBV7-3	TGTGCCAGCAGCCTACTGGGGTATTCGGCTTCAACTAATGAAAAACTGTTTTTT	CASSLLGYSASTNEKLFF
TRBJ2-7	NA	TRBD2	TRBV10-3	TGTGCCATCAGCTCCGGGAGGGAAGGCGAGCAGTACTTC	CAISSGREGEQYF
TRBJ2-7	few	NA	TRBV19	TGTGCCAGTAGTATGGGAAGCGGTATATACGAGCAGTACTTC	CASSMGSGIYEQYF
TRBJ2-5	NA	NA	TRBV4-1	TGCGCCAGCAGCCAAGTTAGCATCCAAGAGACCCAGTACTTC	CASSQVSIQETQYF
TRBJ1-4	NA	TRBD1	TRBV2	TGTGCCAGCAGGGGGGGACAGGGGTACAGTGAAAAACTGTTTTTT	CASRGGQGYSEKLFF
TRBJ2-7	NA	NA	TRBV28	TGTGCCAGCAGTTTCAGGCGGTACTACGAGCAGTACTTC	CASSFRRYYEQYF
TRBJ2-2	NA	TRBD2	TRBV19	TGTGCCGCTAAAAGACTAGCGGCGAACACCGGGGAGCTGTTTTTT	CAAKRLAANTGELFF
TRBJ1-1	NA	NA	TRBV5-1	TGCGCCAGCAGCTTGATCGACCGTCCAAACACTGAAGCTTTCTTT	CASSLIDRPNTEAFF